The 5 T cell receptor beta chains below were found in one sample sequenced in a study of blood T cell repertoires in COVID-19. Sequenced by immunoSEQ multiplex PCR; TCRdb stores in-frame clones only, minus some. The sample shows some 180,000 clones, more than 75% of them seen only once. Sequencing input: PBMCs or T cells enriched from blood (not recorded which). Receptor source: a man aged 60 to 75 who had been exposed to COVID-19.

The rearrangement links TRBV6-4 to TRBJ2-1; a possible D gene is TRBD2 (6 bases). The CDR3 length is 13 residues. Trimming cost V 4 bases and J 10 bases, with 14 bases left between them. Germline CDR1 is MRHNA and CDR2 is SNTAGT. The CDR3 is CASSGGLVGEQFF. CDR3 coding DNA: TGTGCCAGCAGTGGGGGACTTGTTGGGGAGCAGTTCTTC.

V gene TRBV5-8 combines with J gene TRBJ2-1; 7 bases line up with TRBD2. This CDR3 has 15 residues. Germline CDR1 reads SGHTS; CDR2 reads YDEGEE. Germline trimming cut 0 bases from V and 5 bases from J; bases unmatched to any gene: 5. The CDR3 loop is CASSLGLAANNEQFF. In DNA form, the CDR3 reads TGTGCCAGCAGCTTGGGGCTAGCGGCTAACAATGAGCAGTTCTTC.

This chain joins TRBV29-1 and TRBJ1-2, with TRBD1 matching over 10 bases. This CDR3 has 14 amino acids. Germline CDR1 reads SQVTM; CDR2 reads ANQGSEA. V shed 5 bases and J 12 bases; nucleotides not matched to a gene: 15. This CDR3 reads CSVRDRGARSQDTF. The DNA of the CDR3 is TGCAGCGTTCGGGACAGGGGCGCAAGGTCTCAGGACACCTTC.

The chain combines TRBV12-5 with TRBJ2-6; 12 bases match TRBD2. Germline values: CDR1 LGHNT, CDR2 FRNRAP. The CDR3 loop spans 21 amino acids. Trimming cost V 3 bases and J 2 bases; bases outside gene matches: 14. The CDR3 loop reads CASGFSGRASGRAAGANVLTF. The CDR3, as DNA: TGTGCTAGTGGTTTTTCAGGGAGGGCTAGCGGGAGGGCCGCTGGGGCCAACGTCCTGACTTTC.

This rearrangement joins TRBV10-3 to TRBJ1-2; 7 nucleotides line up with TRBD1. Germline loops: CDR1 ENHRY, CDR2 SYGVKD. V was clipped by 10 bases and J by 5 bases; unmatched bases: 13. The CDR3 extends over 14 amino acids. CDR3 region: CATEPGQSHYGYTF. As DNA, the CDR3 is TGTGCCACCGAGCCGGGACAGTCACATTATGGCTACACCTTC.